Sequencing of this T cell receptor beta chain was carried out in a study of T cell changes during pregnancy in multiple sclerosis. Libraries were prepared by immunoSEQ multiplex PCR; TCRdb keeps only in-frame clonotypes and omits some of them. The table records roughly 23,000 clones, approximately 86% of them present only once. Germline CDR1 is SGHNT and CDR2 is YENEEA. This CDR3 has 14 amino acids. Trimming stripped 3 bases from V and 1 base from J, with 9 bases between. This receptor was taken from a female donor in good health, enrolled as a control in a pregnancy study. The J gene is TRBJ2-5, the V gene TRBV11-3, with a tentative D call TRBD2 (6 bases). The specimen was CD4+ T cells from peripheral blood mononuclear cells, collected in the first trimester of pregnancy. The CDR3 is CASSFGTRQETQYF. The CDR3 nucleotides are TGTGCCAGCAGCTTCGGGACTCGCCAAGAGACCCAGTACTTC.